These 20 T cell receptor beta chains share one sample of origin, sequenced in a study of CD8+ T cells in alopecia areata. Following RNA extraction, reverse transcription yielded cDNA that acted as the sequencing template. Clones were read by immunoSEQ multiplex PCR, and TCRdb kept only the in-frame ones, dropping some. The sample lists hundreds of thousands of clones; about 53% were seen once. Specimen: CD4+ T cells sorted from blood, collected at week 0. These receptors were collected from a human donor with alopecia areata.

This clone occurred many times. The V and J genes are TRBV19 and TRBJ2-3; 11 bases are shared with TRBD2. Per the germline V gene, CDR1 is LNHDA and CDR2 is SQIVND (reference sequence). The length of the CDR3 is 15 residues. The trim removed 5 bases at V and 3 bases at J, leaving 4 bases unmatched. The chain's CDR3 is CASSLLAGGTDTQYF. As DNA, the CDR3 is TGTGCCAGTAGTCTTCTAGCGGGAGGAACAGATACGCAGTATTTT.

This chain joins TRBV4-1 and TRBJ2-1; D call uncertain. The CDR3 is made up of 14 amino acids. V was trimmed by 1 base and J by 2 bases, leaving 6 bases between them. The germline V gene has CDR1 MGHRA and CDR2 YSYEKL. The CDR3 bases are TGCGCCAGCAGCCAAGTCCTGGCCTACAATGAGCAGTTCTTC. It specifies CASSQVLAYNEQFF.

V is TRBV6-6 and J is TRBJ2-7; D remains ambiguous. Per the germline V gene, CDR1 is MNHNY and CDR2 is SVGAGI (reference sequence). This CDR3 region has 14 residues. Trimming shortened V by 6 bases and J by 2 bases, and 14 bases separated the two germline ends. The CDR3 nucleotides are TGTGCCAGCAGCCCCCGACACAATCCCTACGAGCAGTACTTC. Protein: CASSPRHNPYEQYF.

The rearrangement uses TRBV4-1 and TRBJ2-3; D is unresolved. The CDR3 totals 14 residues. The germline V and J ends were trimmed by 4 bases and 1 base, with 9 bases remaining between them. The germline gives CDR1 MGHRA, CDR2 YSYEKL. The chain's CDR3 is CASSPIAGTDTQYF. The CDR3 DNA reads TGCGCCAGCAGCCCTATAGCCGGCACAGATACGCAGTATTTT.

A word on this clone: Other DNA sequences of this sample code for an identical CDR3. The chain has TRBV30 and TRBJ1-5; D may be TRBD1 (6 bases). The CDR3 is made up of 13 amino acids. The V gene's germline CDR1 is GTSNPN and CDR2 SVGIG (reference sequence). Trimming took off 0 bases at V and 4 bases at J, with 7 bases between the two ends. CDR3 residues: CAWSVQGNQPQHF. DNA of the CDR3: TGTGCCTGGAGTGTACAGGGTAATCAGCCCCAGCATTTT.

The CDR3 sequence: CSATRQGVNTEAFF. DNA of the CDR3: TGCAGCGCAACTCGACAGGGTGTGAACACTGAAGCTTTCTTT. This chain uses TRBV29-1 with TRBJ1-1; 7 positions match TRBD1. The CDR3 has 14 residues. Germline CDR1 and CDR2: SQVTM and ANQGSEA. V dropped 7 bases and J dropped 0; count of bases not matched to a gene: 8.

This clone has just a few counts. The chain has TRBV4-1 and TRBJ2-1; 9 bases are a match to TRBD2. Looked up from germline, CDR1 is MGHRA and CDR2 is YSYEKL. The CDR3 extends over 16 amino acids. J gave up 7 bases and V 4 bases, and 11 bases lay outside the gene matches. CDR3 sequence reads: CASSRASSGRLNEQFF. The CDR3 region has the DNA TGCGCCAGCAGCCGGGCGAGCAGCGGGAGGTTAAATGAGCAGTTCTTC.

The V and J genes are TRBV29-1 and TRBJ2-3, with 7 bases aligning to TRBD2. From germline, CDR1 is SQVTM and CDR2 ANQGSEA. The CDR3 is made up of 13 amino acids. The V and J ends lost 4 bases and 6 bases, in that order; junction bases with no gene match: 7. The CDR3 region has the DNA TGCAGCGTTGGGACTCCACTAGCGGATACGCAGTATTTT. Its protein is CSVGTPLADTQYF.

V usage is TRBV11-2 and J usage is TRBJ2-2, with D possibly being TRBD2 (5 bases). Germline assignment: CDR1 SGHAT and CDR2 FQNNGV. There are 16 residues in the CDR3. The V end was cut by 1 base, the J end by 0 bases, with 9 bases between. The CDR3 region is CASSLVRGPNTGELFF. The CDR3 DNA reads as TGTGCCAGCAGCTTAGTGAGAGGGCCGAACACCGGGGAGCTGTTTTTT.

This clone was found once. The same CDR3 arises from other DNA sequences in this sample as well. The chain uses TRBV29-1 and TRBJ2-2, with no clear D. Germline assignment: CDR1 SQVTM and CDR2 ANQGSEA. V shed 2 bases and J shed 0 bases, with 7 bases lying between them. CDR3 length: 14 residues. The CDR3, as DNA: TGCAGCGTTGAACCCCGAACGAACACCGGGGAGCTGTTTTTT. Translated, it gives CSVEPRTNTGELFF.

The CDR3 nucleotides read TGCGCCAGCAAGACAACTACGACGGGCTACGAGCAGTACTTC. Translating gives CASKTTTTGYEQYF. The rearrangement joins TRBV5-1 to TRBJ2-7; D is undetermined. Looked up from germline, CDR1 is SGHRS and CDR2 is YFSETQ. With 6 bases removed from V and 3 bases from J, the gap between germline ends came to 16 bases. There are 14 residues in the CDR3.

The chain recombines TRBV4-1 with TRBJ1-1; unclear D gene. Germline values: CDR1 MGHRA, CDR2 YSYEKL. V lost 1 base and J 7 bases, leaving 13 bases between the germline ends. The CDR3 is 14 amino acids. The CDR3 sequence: CASSQGIGVNEAFF. The CDR3 nucleotides read TGCGCCAGCAGCCAAGGTATTGGGGTAAATGAAGCTTTCTTT.

This clone has a handful of counts. This chain connects TRBV7-9 to TRBJ2-7, with D possibly matching TRBD1 (6 bases). Germline V gene data show CDR1 as SEHNR and CDR2 as FQNEAQ (reference sequence). This CDR3 is 12 amino acids long. Trimming cost V 5 bases and J 8 bases, with 13 bases left between them. The CDR3 DNA reads TGTGCCAGCAGCACCAGGGGTGGGCAGCAGTACTTC. Encoded protein: CASSTRGGQQYF.

The J gene is TRBJ1-1, the V gene TRBV30; D remains unclear. V was cut by 0 bases and J by 0 bases, with 14 bases left in between. Germline V lookup: CDR1 GTSNPN, CDR2 SVGIG (reference sequence). The length of the CDR3 is 16 residues. DNA of the CDR3: TGTGCCTGGAGTGTAGGTGTAGGAGGGATGAACACTGAAGCTTTCTTT. This encodes CAWSVGVGGMNTEAFF.

This clone was found once. The rearrangement uses TRBV25-1 and TRBJ2-7; D ambiguous. The germline CDR1 and CDR2 sequences are MGHDK and SYGVNS. The CDR3 totals 14 residues. V was pared by 3 bases and J by 0 bases, with 9 bases between. CDR3 residues: CASSEGGRSYEQYF. CDR3 DNA sequence: TGTGCCAGCAGTGAGGGCGGTCGCTCCTACGAGCAGTACTTC.

The V and J genes are TRBV30 and TRBJ1-3; TRBD1 aligns across 7 bases. The length of the CDR3 is 13 residues. The germline CDR1 and CDR2 sequences are GTSNPN and SVGIG (reference sequence). After removal of 6 bases from V and 0 bases from J, the junction contained 2 bases not matched to a gene. Here the CDR3 reads CACNRGSGNTIYF. Written as DNA, the CDR3 is TGTGCCTGCAACAGGGGCTCTGGAAACACCATATATTTT.

CDR3: CASSFGGVITDTQYF. CDR3 DNA sequence: TGCGCCAGCAGCTTTGGCGGGGTCATCACAGATACGCAGTATTTT. The chain joins TRBV5-1 to TRBJ2-3; D is perhaps TRBD2 (6 bases). This CDR3 has 15 residues. V was shortened by 2 bases and J by 2 bases, with 12 bases between the two germline ends. Germline values: CDR1 SGHRS, CDR2 YFSETQ. The entire variable domain, with the rest obtained from reference TRBV5-1 and TRBJ2-3, is as follows: KAGVTQTPRYLIKTRGQQVTLSCSPISGHRSVSWYQQTPGQGLQFLFEYFSETQRNKGNFPGRFSGRQFSNSRSEMNVSTLELGDSALYLCASSFGGVITDTQYFGPGTRLTVL.

This clone was detected a few times. The CDR3 DNA follows: TGCAGCGTTGGGATTGGCGGGAGGGCCGCTGAGCAGTTCTTC. Its protein is CSVGIGGRAAEQFF. The chain combines TRBV29-1 with TRBJ2-1; 9 bases agree with TRBD2. Trimming took 4 bases from V and 9 from J; bases not matched to a gene: 10. Germline V gene data show CDR1 as SQVTM and CDR2 as ANQGSEA. CDR3 length equals 14 residues.

The gene calls are TRBV7-2 and TRBJ1-2; D perhaps matches TRBD1 (6 bases). The V end lost 5 bases, the J end lost 2 bases, and 15 bases lay between the germline ends. From germline, CDR1 is SGHTA and CDR2 FQGNSA. CDR3 size: 15 residues. The CDR3 loop is CASSLQGGGNYGYTF. As DNA, the CDR3 is TGTGCCAGCAGCCTACAGGGTGGTGGAAACTATGGCTACACCTTC.

This clone has more than one count but fewer than ten. This chain joins TRBV6-6 and TRBJ2-2; D gene uncertain. The germline V gene encodes CDR1 MNHNY and CDR2 SVGAGI (reference sequence). This CDR3 comprises 12 residues. Trimming shortened V by 5 bases and J by 3 bases, and 4 bases separated the two germline ends. This CDR3 reads CASSTDTGELFF. CDR3 coding DNA: TGTGCCAGCAGTACAGACACCGGGGAGCTGTTTTTT.